The 31 T cell receptor beta chains reported below all come from one sample, sequenced in a study of OX40 agonist ivuxolimab in advanced cancers. Generated by immunoSEQ multiplex PCR, the TCRdb table keeps only in-frame clones and is missing some. The data hold more than 85,000 clones, with roughly 89% observed a single time. Sequenced here: CD4+ or CD8+ T cells sorted from blood, sampled in a trial of the OX40 agonist ivuxolimab. These receptors were taken from an adult with an advanced solid tumor such as melanoma, head and neck, liver or kidney cancer.

This clone was recorded only once. The rearrangement joins TRBV6-1 to TRBJ1-2; 7 bases match TRBD1. Germline loops: CDR1 MNHNS, CDR2 SASEGT. After removal of 7 bases from V and 4 bases from J, the junction contained 12 bases not matched to a gene. The CDR3 totals 15 residues. CDR3 sequence: CASTLSRDSGYGYTF. The DNA for the CDR3 is TGTGCCAGCACTTTAAGCCGGGACAGTGGCTATGGCTACACCTTC.

V usage is TRBV29-1 and J usage is TRBJ2-5; 7 nucleotides match TRBD2. CDR1 and CDR2 from the germline V gene are SQVTM and ANQGSEA. CDR3 length: 12 residues. V trimming: 7 bases; J trimming: 4 bases; junction bases outside the gene matches: 6. DNA for the CDR3: TGCAGCGGTACTAGCGTCGGAGAGACCCAGTACTTC. Translating gives CSGTSVGETQYF.

V usage is TRBV28 and J usage is TRBJ1-4, with 12 bases identical to TRBD1. The J segment lost 2 bases and the V segment lost 3 bases, leaving 10 bases of the junction unmatched. Germline V gene sequence: CDR1 MDHEN, CDR2 SYDVKM. The CDR3 length is 19 residues. The CDR3 spells CASSLSAGGTGGTNEKLFF. CDR3 in DNA: TGTGCCAGCAGTTTGAGCGCCGGTGGGACAGGGGGCACTAATGAAAAACTGTTTTTT.

The rearrangement uses TRBV6-5 and TRBJ2-1; D may be TRBD2 (7 bases). CDR1 MNHEY and CDR2 SVGAGI come from the germline V gene. The V gene lost 11 bases and the J gene lost 4 bases, with 15 bases spanning the gap. CDR3 length: 13 amino acids. For the CDR3, the DNA is TGTGCCGCGGGGGCTAGCAGGTACAATGAGCAGTTCTTC. Translated: CAAGASRYNEQFF.

This clone was picked up a small number of times. V and J are TRBV30 and TRBJ1-5, with D unclear. This CDR3 has 13 amino acids. Trimming left V 2 bases short and J 4 bases short, with 9 bases between. The germline CDR1 and CDR2 sequences are GTSNPN and SVGIG (reference sequence). For the CDR3, the DNA is TGTGCCTGGAGTTTTTCAGGAAATCAGCCCCAGCATTTT. Protein product: CAWSFSGNQPQHF.

The V call is TRBV5-1, the J call TRBJ2-7, with D perhaps TRBD2 (6 bases). Per the germline V gene, CDR1 is SGHRS and CDR2 is YFSETQ. V gave up 2 bases and J gave up 0 bases, with 15 bases separating them. The CDR3 is 16 amino acids. The CDR3 DNA reads TGCGCCAGCAGCTTTACCGGGGGAAGGATCTCCTACGAGCAGTACTTC. This sequence encodes CASSFTGGRISYEQYF.

The chain has TRBV27 and TRBJ1-3; TRBD1 might be the D (6 bases). The CDR3 covers 20 residues. Trimming left V 1 base short and J 2 bases short, with 24 bases between. Per germline, CDR1 MNHEY and CDR2 SMNVEV (reference sequence). The DNA for the CDR3 is TGTGCCAGCAGTTTATATGGTTGGGGGCAGGGAGGGTCCCCTGGAAACACCATATATTTT. Residues: CASSLYGWGQGGSPGNTIYF.

A single count supports this clone. The chain uses TRBV6-4 and TRBJ2-1; TRBD2 matches 13 bases. Germline loops: CDR1 MRHNA, CDR2 SNTAGT. The V and J ends lost 6 bases and 8 bases, in that order; junction bases with no gene match: 1. This CDR3 spans 13 amino acids. For the CDR3, the DNA is TGTGCCAGCAGACTAGCGGGAGGGCATGAGCAGTTCTTC. The encoded protein is CASRLAGGHEQFF.

The chain is built from TRBV6-5 and TRBJ2-7; TRBD1 might be the D (6 bases). V lost 7 bases to trimming and J lost 2 bases, with 15 bases between them. Germline-derived CDR1 and CDR2 are MNHEY and SVGAGI. This CDR3 comprises 14 residues. CDR3: CASNQTGPPYEQYF. CDR3 DNA sequence: TGTGCCAGCAACCAGACAGGCCCTCCCTACGAGCAGTACTTC.

On this clone: At the DNA level, this CDR3 is encoded by other sequences in the same sample as well. The chain uses TRBV2 and TRBJ1-2, with TRBD1 identical over 7 bases. V trimming: 7 bases; J trimming: 0 bases; junction bases outside the gene matches: 5. The CDR3 consists of 14 residues. Germline CDR1 SNHLY, CDR2 FYNNEI. CDR3 sequence (DNA): TGTGCCAGCACCCGGGACAGCTCTAACTATGGCTACACCTTC. This translates into CASTRDSSNYGYTF.

The V call is TRBV2, the J call TRBJ2-7, with TRBD2 matching over 11 bases. V shed 7 bases and J 3 bases; nucleotides not matched to a gene: 11. This CDR3 region has 16 residues. The germline CDR1 and CDR2 sequences are SNHLY and FYNNEI. CDR3: CASTYGTSGDYYEQYF. The CDR3, as DNA: TGTGCCAGCACCTACGGGACTAGCGGTGATTACTACGAGCAGTACTTC.

The rearrangement uses TRBV30 and TRBJ1-2; no clear D. V was trimmed by 4 bases and J by 8 bases, leaving 20 bases between them. Looked up from germline, CDR1 is GTSNPN and CDR2 is SVGIG (reference sequence). The CDR3 spans 14 residues. The CDR3 region has the DNA TGTGCCTGGATTATACCCGGGTCAGAGGGCGGCTACACCTTC. Amino acids: CAWIIPGSEGGYTF.

The rearrangement joins TRBV7-2 to TRBJ2-3; D might be TRBD2 (6 bases). Per germline, CDR1 SGHTA and CDR2 FQGNSA. Trimming shortened V by 0 bases and J by 6 bases, and 16 bases separated the two germline ends. The CDR3 covers 16 residues. This chain's CDR3 is CASSLAHTTSGDTQYF. CDR3 coding DNA: TGTGCCAGCAGCTTAGCGCATACGACTAGTGGTGATACGCAGTATTTT.

The V and J genes are TRBV7-3 and TRBJ2-3, with TRBD2 identical over 9 bases. The CDR3 is 14 residues long. V trimming: 8 bases; J trimming: 8 bases; junction bases outside the gene matches: 11. Germline V CDR1 and CDR2: SGHTA, FQGTGA. CDR3 residues: CASGQLAGIGTQYF. DNA of the CDR3: TGTGCCAGCGGGCAACTAGCGGGCATTGGTACGCAGTATTTT.

The V call is TRBV5-1, the J call TRBJ2-3; D uncertain. This CDR3 is built from 13 residues. Germline V gene lookup returns CDR1 SGHRS and CDR2 YFSETQ. Deletions cut 4 bases from V and 6 bases from J, with 12 bases between. This CDR3 reads CASSPGSGDTQYF. CDR3 DNA sequence: TGCGCCAGCAGCCCTGGCTCCGGGGATACGCAGTATTTT.

V usage is TRBV7-2 and J usage is TRBJ1-1; 7 nucleotides align to TRBD1. J gave up 0 bases and V 3 bases, and 1 base lay outside the gene matches. The CDR3 is 14 residues long. Germline assignment: CDR1 SGHTA and CDR2 FQGNSA. The CDR3 reads CASSLGQLNTEAFF. The DNA for the CDR3 is TGTGCCAGCAGCTTGGGACAGCTGAACACTGAAGCTTTCTTT. Full variable domain (rest looked up from reference TRBV7-2 and TRBJ1-1): GAGVSQSPSNKVTEKGKDVELRCDPISGHTALYWYRQSLGQGLEFLIYFQGNSAPDKSGLPSDRFSAERTGGSVSTLTIQRTQQEDSAVYLCASSLGQLNTEAFFGQGTRLTVV.

V and J are TRBV6-5 and TRBJ2-3, with D possibly matching TRBD1 (6 bases). CDR3 size: 14 residues. Germline CDR1 MNHEY, CDR2 SVGAGI. V was shortened by 6 bases and J by 4 bases, with 14 bases between the two germline ends. CDR3 loop: CASRKGDRADTQYF. The CDR3 nucleotides read TGTGCCAGCAGGAAGGGGGATAGGGCAGATACGCAGTATTTT.

This clone was picked up one time. This sequence joins TRBV5-1 and TRBJ1-4, with unresolved D. CDR3 length: 14 residues. The V gene lost 0 bases and the J gene lost 9 bases, with 12 bases spanning the gap. Germline V CDR1 and CDR2: SGHRS, YFSETQ. Written as DNA, the CDR3 is TGCGCCAGCAGCTTGGATCCAGATCAGCAAAAACTGTTTTTT. It is translated as CASSLDPDQQKLFF.

This sequence joins TRBV7-9 and TRBJ2-3; TRBD2 might be the D (7 bases). Deletions cut 7 bases from V and 0 bases from J, with 20 bases between. The CDR3 length is 17 residues. The V gene's germline CDR1 is SEHNR and CDR2 FQNEAQ (reference sequence). The CDR3 protein is CASTNRAPSGSTDTQYF. The CDR3 DNA reads TGTGCCAGCACCAACAGGGCTCCTAGCGGTAGCACAGATACGCAGTATTTT.

The chain carries TRBV4-2 and TRBJ2-2; 7 nucleotides match TRBD2. The CDR3 consists of 18 residues. J lost 7 bases, V lost 0 bases, and 14 bases had no gene match. Germline CDR1 LGHNA, CDR2 YNFKEQ. CDR3 region: CASSQELPGEGGVGELFF. For the CDR3, the DNA is TGTGCCAGCAGCCAAGAGTTACCGGGGGAGGGAGGCGTCGGGGAGCTGTTTTTT.

V usage is TRBV6-6 and J usage is TRBJ2-1; D possibly corresponds to TRBD1 (5 bases). The CDR3 covers 12 residues. Germline CDR1 and CDR2: MNHNY and SVGAGI (reference sequence). V was pared by 0 bases and J by 8 bases, with 5 bases between. The CDR3 loop reads CASSYSTDEQFF. The CDR3 nucleotides read TGTGCCAGCAGTTACTCGACAGATGAGCAGTTCTTC.

The chain combines TRBV4-1 with TRBJ2-4, with D possibly being TRBD1 or TRBD2 (5 bases each). The CDR3 is 15 residues long. Germline CDR1 and CDR2: MGHRA and YSYEKL. V was trimmed by 4 bases and J by 0 bases, leaving 10 bases between them. Here the CDR3 reads CASSLTGLAKNIQYF. The CDR3 region has the DNA TGCGCCAGCAGCCTCACAGGACTAGCCAAAAACATTCAGTACTTC.

This chain connects TRBV5-4 to TRBJ1-2; D may be TRBD1 (5 bases). The germline V gene encodes CDR1 SGHNT and CDR2 YYREEE (reference sequence). Trimming took off 4 bases at V and 9 bases at J, with 19 bases between the two ends. The CDR3 is 14 amino acids. The CDR3 DNA sequence: TGTGCCAGCAGCCACATGGGGGACTCAGGGAGCTACACCTTC. As protein: CASSHMGDSGSYTF. Full variable domain (remainder filled in from reference TRBV5-4 and TRBJ1-2): ETGVTQSPTHLIKTRGQQVTLRCSSQSGHNTVSWYQQALGQGPQFIFQYYREEENGRGNFPPRFSGLQFPNYSSELNVNALELDDSALYLCASSHMGDSGSYTFGSGTRLTVV.

This rearrangement joins TRBV29-1 to TRBJ1-4; 8 bases are a match to TRBD1. V gave up 6 bases and J gave up 4 bases; unmatched junction bases: 4. The CDR3 runs to 13 residues. Germline loops: CDR1 SQVTM, CDR2 ANQGSEA. The CDR3 DNA reads as TGCAGCGTGCAGGGGGCCAATAATGAAAAACTGTTTTTT. This gives the protein CSVQGANNEKLFF.

CDR3 sequence (DNA): TGTGCCATCAGTGAGTCGGGGACCATAAGCACAGATACGCAGTATTTT. As protein: CAISESGTISTDTQYF. The chain links TRBV10-3 to TRBJ2-3; D tentatively fits TRBD1 or TRBD2 (5 bases each). V lost 0 bases and J 0 bases, leaving 10 bases between the germline ends. This CDR3 has 16 amino acids. The germline gives CDR1 ENHRY, CDR2 SYGVKD.

The chain couples TRBV28 to TRBJ1-2; D gene uncertain. Germline V gene data show CDR1 as MDHEN and CDR2 as SYDVKM. V lost 5 bases and J 2 bases, leaving 12 bases between the germline ends. This CDR3 has 14 residues. The CDR3 nucleotides are TGTGCCAGCAGTGCCAGTCACAGCAACTATGGCTACACCTTC. This sequence encodes CASSASHSNYGYTF.

The sample holds one count of this clone. Germline and junction disagree at one end, which may indicate a read error. J is TRBJ1-3 and V is TRBV30, with no clear D. CDR1 and CDR2 (germline): GTSNPN, SVGIG (reference sequence). The CDR3 spans 11 residues. Here the CDR3 reads CAWSVGGTTYF. CDR3 nucleotides: TGTGCCTGGAGTGTAGGAGGCACCACATATTTT.

The chain is built from TRBV7-2 and TRBJ2-7; D not certain. The germline CDR1 and CDR2 sequences are SGHTA and FQGNSA. The CDR3 consists of 13 residues. The germline V and J ends were trimmed by 1 base and 4 bases, with 8 bases remaining between them. The CDR3 loop reads CASSLVGLYEQYF. The CDR3 DNA sequence: TGTGCCAGCAGCTTAGTAGGGCTTTACGAGCAGTACTTC.

The chain couples TRBV5-1 to TRBJ1-1; D call uncertain. The CDR3 sequence is 13 residues long. Germline-derived CDR1 and CDR2 are SGHRS and YFSETQ. V was cut by 0 bases and J by 1 base, with 4 bases left in between. In DNA, the CDR3 is TGCGCCAGCAGCTTGGAAGAGAACACTGAAGCTTTCTTT. Protein: CASSLEENTEAFF.

The chain has TRBV19 and TRBJ1-2, with TRBD1 matching 9 bases. The V gene end was trimmed by 6 bases and the J gene end by 4 bases; junction bases not matched to a gene: 15. The CDR3 is made up of 17 amino acids. Germline loops: CDR1 LNHDA, CDR2 SQIVND (reference sequence). CDR3 sequence (DNA): TGTGCCAGTAGCCTAAACCCAGGGACAGGGTATGCCTATGGCTACACCTTC. Translated, it gives CASSLNPGTGYAYGYTF.

This clone has just one count. The chain recombines TRBV15 with TRBJ2-5; D tentatively fits TRBD1 or TRBD2 (5 bases each). Germline-derived CDR1 and CDR2 are LNHNV and YYDKDF (reference sequence). The CDR3 is 13 residues long. V was trimmed by 0 bases and J by 5 bases, leaving 7 bases between them. CDR3 DNA: TGTGCCACCAGCAGAGAGTGGGGGGAGACCCAGTACTTC. Its translation is CATSREWGETQYF.